This T cell receptor beta chain is from a study of blood T cell repertoires in COVID-19. Per the germline V gene, CDR1 is LGHNT and CDR2 is FRNRAP. Trimming removed 2 bases at V and 8 bases at J, with 16 bases between. This CDR3 is 15 amino acids long. Authors' methods: Reference gene primer amplification gave estimated nucleated cell counts. Only in-frame clones appear in the TCRdb table, and some are missing; sequencing was by immunoSEQ multiplex PCR. The V and J calls and clone size are taken from that table; D and trimming were inferred from the DNA. Here the sample spans over 200,000 clones, 83% being singletons.

This receptor was taken from a woman in her sixties or seventies with active or convalescent COVID-19. This chain uses TRBV12-5 with TRBJ2-1; D may be TRBD1 (5 bases). Sequenced material: peripheral blood. The CDR3 bases are TGTGCTAGTGGTTTGCCCCCGCAGTTAGGGGATGAGCAGTTCTTC. Protein: CASGLPPQLGDEQFF.